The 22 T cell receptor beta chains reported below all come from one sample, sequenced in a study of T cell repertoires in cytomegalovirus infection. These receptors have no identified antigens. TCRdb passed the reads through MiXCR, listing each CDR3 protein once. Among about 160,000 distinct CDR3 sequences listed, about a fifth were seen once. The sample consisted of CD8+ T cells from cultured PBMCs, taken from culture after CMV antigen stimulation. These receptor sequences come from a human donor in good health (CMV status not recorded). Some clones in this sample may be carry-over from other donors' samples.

As DNA, the CDR3 is TGTGCCAGCAGTGAACTGGGACCCTTTAGCTCCTATAATTCACCCCTCCACTTT. Its translation is CASSELGPFSSYNSPLHF. This sequence joins TRBV6-1 and TRBJ1-6; tentative D call: TRBD1 (5 bases). The germline V gene has CDR1 MNHNS and CDR2 SASEGT. The CDR3 consists of 18 residues. The germline V and J ends were trimmed by 2 bases and 0 bases, with 14 bases remaining between them.

The CDR3 protein is CASSLLPAGAYTEAFF. In DNA, the CDR3 is TGTGCCAGCAGTTTACTTCCTGCAGGGGCCTACACTGAAGCTTTCTTT. The chain combines TRBV12-3 or TRBV12-4 with TRBJ1-1, with a possible D match to TRBD1 (6 bases). Trimming stripped 2 bases from V and 3 bases from J, with 16 bases between. The CDR3 has 16 residues.

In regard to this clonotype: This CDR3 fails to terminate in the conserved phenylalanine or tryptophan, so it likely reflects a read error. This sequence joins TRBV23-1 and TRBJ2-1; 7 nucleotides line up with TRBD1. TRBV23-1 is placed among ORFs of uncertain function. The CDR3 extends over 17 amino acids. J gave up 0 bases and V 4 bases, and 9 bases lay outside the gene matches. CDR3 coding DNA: TGCGCCAGCAGTCTGAACAGGGGAATTTCCTCCTACAATGAGCAGTTCTTA. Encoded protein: CASSLNRGISSYNEQFL.

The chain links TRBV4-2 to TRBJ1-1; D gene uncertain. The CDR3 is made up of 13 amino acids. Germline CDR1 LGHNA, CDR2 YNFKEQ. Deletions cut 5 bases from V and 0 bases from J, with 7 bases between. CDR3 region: CASSGGLNTEAFF. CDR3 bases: TGTGCCAGCAGCGGTGGGTTGAACACTGAAGCTTTCTTT.

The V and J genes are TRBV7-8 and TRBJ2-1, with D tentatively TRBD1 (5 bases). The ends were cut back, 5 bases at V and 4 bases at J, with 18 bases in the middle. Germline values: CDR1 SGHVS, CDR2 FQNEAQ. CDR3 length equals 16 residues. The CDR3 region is CASSPTDTRSYNEQFF. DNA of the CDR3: TGTGCCAGCAGCCCGACGGACACCCGTAGTTACAATGAGCAGTTCTTC.

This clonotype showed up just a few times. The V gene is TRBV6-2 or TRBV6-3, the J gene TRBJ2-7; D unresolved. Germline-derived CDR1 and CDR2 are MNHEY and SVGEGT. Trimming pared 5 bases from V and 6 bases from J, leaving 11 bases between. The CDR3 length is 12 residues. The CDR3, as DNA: TGTGCCAGCAGTAGCAGGTATGGCGAGCAGTACTTC. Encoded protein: CASSSRYGEQYF.

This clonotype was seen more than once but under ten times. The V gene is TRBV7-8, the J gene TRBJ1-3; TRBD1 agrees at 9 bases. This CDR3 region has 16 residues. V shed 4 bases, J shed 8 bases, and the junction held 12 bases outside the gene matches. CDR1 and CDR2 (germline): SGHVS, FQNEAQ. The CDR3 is CASSWHPGQGVDTIYF. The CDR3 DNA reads TGTGCCAGCAGCTGGCATCCGGGACAGGGTGTAGACACCATATATTTT.

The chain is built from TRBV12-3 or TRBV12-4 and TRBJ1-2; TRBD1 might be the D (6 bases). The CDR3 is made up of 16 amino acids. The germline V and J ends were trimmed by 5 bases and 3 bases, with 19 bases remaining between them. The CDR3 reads CASSATGGNFDYGYTF. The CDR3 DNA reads TGTGCCAGCAGTGCGACAGGAGGAAACTTCGACTATGGCTACACCTTC.

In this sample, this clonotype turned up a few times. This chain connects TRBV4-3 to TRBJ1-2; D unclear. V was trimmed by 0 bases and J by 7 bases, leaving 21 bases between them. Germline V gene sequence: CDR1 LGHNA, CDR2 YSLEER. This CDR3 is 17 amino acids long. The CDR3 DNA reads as TGCGCCAGCAGCCAAGATGTGAGGGAACCTTCTTTAAGTGGCTACACCTTC. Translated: CASSQDVREPSLSGYTF.

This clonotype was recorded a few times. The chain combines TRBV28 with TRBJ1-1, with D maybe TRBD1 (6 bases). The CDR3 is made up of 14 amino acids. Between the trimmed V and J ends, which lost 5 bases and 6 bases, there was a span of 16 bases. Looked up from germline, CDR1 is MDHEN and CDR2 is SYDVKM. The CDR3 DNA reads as TGTGCCAGCAGTCCCTACACAGGGCACCCTGAAGCTTTCTTT. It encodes CASSPYTGHPEAFF.

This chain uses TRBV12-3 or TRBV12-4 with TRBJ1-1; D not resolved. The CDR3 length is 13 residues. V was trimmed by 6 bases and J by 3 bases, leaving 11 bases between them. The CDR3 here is CASRGFLDTEAFF. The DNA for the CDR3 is TGTGCCAGCAGGGGCTTCCTCGACACTGAAGCTTTCTTT.

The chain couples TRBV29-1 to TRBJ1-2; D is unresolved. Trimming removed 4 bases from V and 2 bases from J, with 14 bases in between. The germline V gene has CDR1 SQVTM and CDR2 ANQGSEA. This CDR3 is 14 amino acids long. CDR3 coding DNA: TGCAGCGTTGCCGGGGTTGGAATAAACTATGGCTACACCTTC. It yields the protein CSVAGVGINYGYTF.

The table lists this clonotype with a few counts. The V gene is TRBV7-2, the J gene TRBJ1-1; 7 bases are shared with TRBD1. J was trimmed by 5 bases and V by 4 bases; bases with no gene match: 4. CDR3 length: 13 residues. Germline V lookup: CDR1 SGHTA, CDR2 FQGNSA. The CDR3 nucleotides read TGTGCCAGCAGCTCTAACAGGGGTACTGAAGCTTTCTTT. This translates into CASSSNRGTEAFF.

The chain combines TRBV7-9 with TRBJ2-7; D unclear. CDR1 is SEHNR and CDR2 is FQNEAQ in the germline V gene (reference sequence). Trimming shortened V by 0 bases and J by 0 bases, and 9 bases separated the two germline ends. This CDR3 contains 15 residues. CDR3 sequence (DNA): TGTGCCAGCAGCTTAGCCCCCGGGTTCTCCTACGAGCAGTACTTC. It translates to CASSLAPGFSYEQYF.

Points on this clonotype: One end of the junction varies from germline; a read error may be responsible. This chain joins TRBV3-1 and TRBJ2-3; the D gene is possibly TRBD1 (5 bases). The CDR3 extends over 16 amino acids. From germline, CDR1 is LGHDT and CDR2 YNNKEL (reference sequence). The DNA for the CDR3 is TGTGCCAGCAGCGAAGATACAGGCCTAAGCACAGATACGCAGTATTTT. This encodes CASSEDTGLSTDTQYF.

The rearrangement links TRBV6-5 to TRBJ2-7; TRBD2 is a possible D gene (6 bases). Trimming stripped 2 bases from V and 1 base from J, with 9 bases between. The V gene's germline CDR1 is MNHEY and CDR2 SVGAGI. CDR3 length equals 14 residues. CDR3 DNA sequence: TGTGCCAGCAGTTACGTGGAGGGGTCCTACGAGCAGTACTTC. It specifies CASSYVEGSYEQYF.

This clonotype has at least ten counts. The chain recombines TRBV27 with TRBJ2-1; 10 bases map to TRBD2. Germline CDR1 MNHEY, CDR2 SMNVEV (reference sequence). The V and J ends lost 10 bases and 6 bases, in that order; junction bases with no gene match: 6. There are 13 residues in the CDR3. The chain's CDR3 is CATRLAGINEQFF. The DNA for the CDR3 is TGTGCCACTCGACTAGCGGGTATCAATGAGCAGTTCTTC.

The DNA for the CDR3 is TGTGCCAGCAGTGAAGACCGTAGAGCTAGCAATCAGCCCCAGCATTTT. This gives the protein CASSEDRRASNQPQHF. This chain joins TRBV6-1 and TRBJ1-5; D remains ambiguous. The CDR3 is made up of 16 amino acids. The V end was cut by 1 base, the J end by 0 bases, with 10 bases between. Germline V gene sequence: CDR1 MNHNS, CDR2 SASEGT.

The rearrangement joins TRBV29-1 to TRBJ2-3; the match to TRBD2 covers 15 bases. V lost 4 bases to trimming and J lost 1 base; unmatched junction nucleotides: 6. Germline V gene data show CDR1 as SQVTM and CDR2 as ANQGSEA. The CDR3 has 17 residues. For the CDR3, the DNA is TGCAGCGTTGCCGGGACTAGCGGGGGGACTCGCACAGATACGCAGTATTTT. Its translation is CSVAGTSGGTRTDTQYF.

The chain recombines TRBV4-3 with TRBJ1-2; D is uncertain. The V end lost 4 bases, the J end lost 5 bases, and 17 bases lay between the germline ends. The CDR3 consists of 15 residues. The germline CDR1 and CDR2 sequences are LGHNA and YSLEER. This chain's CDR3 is CASSPGPQNLYGYTF. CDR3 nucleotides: TGCGCCAGCAGCCCCGGCCCGCAGAACTTATATGGCTACACCTTC.

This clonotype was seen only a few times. The CDR3 reads CASSQGQGEYEQYF. Here the CDR3 DNA reads TGCGCCAGCAGCCAAGGACAGGGGGAATACGAGCAGTACTTC. This rearrangement joins TRBV4-1 to TRBJ2-7; 9 bases line up with TRBD1. Per germline, CDR1 MGHRA and CDR2 YSYEKL. This CDR3 has 14 amino acids. V lost 1 base, J lost 4 bases, and 2 bases stayed unmatched.

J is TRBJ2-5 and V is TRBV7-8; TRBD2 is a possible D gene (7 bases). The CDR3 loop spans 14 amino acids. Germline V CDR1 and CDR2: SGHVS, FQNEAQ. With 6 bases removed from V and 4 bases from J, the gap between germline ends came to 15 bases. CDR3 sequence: CASSSYGGRETQYF. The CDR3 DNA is TGTGCCAGCAGTTCCTACGGGGGGCGAGAGACCCAGTACTTC.